A single sample is the source of the 13 T cell receptor beta chains below, sequenced in a study of blood T cells in healthy people across ages. A sample-barcoded 5' primer and a J-beta primer mix were used in a second PCR of roughly 7 to 12 cycles. TCRdb re-derived calls from the 5' RACE reads in MiXCR, one entry per CDR3 protein. The sample contains 500,000 to 650,000 distinct CDR3 sequences, approximately 26% of which appear only once. The sample was also reused in another study, on T cells of mothers and their children.

The sequencing input was blood. These receptors were taken from a boy between 2 and 10 years old in good health.

The V call is TRBV20-1, the J call TRBJ2-7, with TRBD2 identical over 7 bases. V was clipped by 3 bases and J by 4 bases; unmatched bases: 6. Germline-derived CDR1 and CDR2 are DFQATT and SNEGSKA (reference sequence). CDR3 length equals 13 residues. The CDR3 sequence is CSASGRWEYEQYF. The CDR3 coding sequence is TGCAGTGCTAGCGGGAGGTGGGAATACGAGCAGTACTTC.

This clonotype has only a few counts. The rearrangement joins TRBV12-3 or TRBV12-4 to TRBJ1-5; D call uncertain. V lost 5 bases to trimming and J lost 1 base, with 15 bases between them. The CDR3 loop spans 16 amino acids. Here the CDR3 reads CASSPGPGMSNQPQHF. In DNA, the CDR3 is TGTGCCAGCAGTCCCGGACCGGGTATGAGCAATCAGCCCCAGCATTTT.

The chain recombines TRBV27 with TRBJ1-1; tentatively, D is TRBD1 (5 bases). Deletions cut 4 bases from V and 1 base from J, with 16 bases between. Germline V CDR1 and CDR2: MNHEY, SMNVEV (reference sequence). The CDR3 totals 16 residues. CDR3 loop: CASSSLRGTSNTEAFF. CDR3 in DNA: TGTGCCAGCAGTTCCCTGCGGGGGACCTCGAACACTGAAGCTTTCTTT.

The CDR3 loop is CASSRTSNPDTQYF. DNA of the CDR3: TGCGCCAGCAGCCGGACTAGTAACCCAGATACGCAGTATTTT. V is TRBV10-1 and J is TRBJ2-3; 7 bases are shared with TRBD2. The ends lost 6 bases at V and 4 bases at J; junction bases unmatched: 7. The CDR3 covers 14 residues. Germline CDR1 and CDR2: WNHNN and SYGVQD (reference sequence).

The chain couples TRBV6-5 to TRBJ2-5; TRBD2 matches 11 bases. The CDR3 consists of 14 residues. The V gene end was trimmed by 6 bases and the J gene end by 4 bases; junction bases not matched to a gene: 4. The germline V gene encodes CDR1 MNHEY and CDR2 SVGAGI. CDR3 nucleotides: TGTGCCAGCAGCCAAACTAGCGGGAGAGAGACCCAGTACTTC. This codes for CASSQTSGRETQYF.

This clonotype was detected only once. V is TRBV6-5 and J is TRBJ2-1; TRBD1 matches at 7 bases. The CDR3 is 15 residues long. V shed 4 bases, J shed 10 bases, and the junction held 13 bases outside the gene matches. CDR1 is MNHEY and CDR2 is SVGAGI in the germline V gene. The CDR3 nucleotides are TGTGCCAGCAGTTCCCCGACAGGGATGAGAATGGAGCAGTTCTTC. Protein: CASSSPTGMRMEQFF.

V gene TRBV29-1 combines with J gene TRBJ2-1, with D possibly TRBD1 on 5 matching bases. The CDR3 extends over 14 amino acids. Trimming removed 5 bases at V and 0 bases at J, with 11 bases between. Germline CDR1 reads SQVTM; CDR2 reads ANQGSEA. CDR3 nucleotide sequence: TGCAGCGTTACACGGACATACTCCTACAATGAGCAGTTCTTC. This translates into CSVTRTYSYNEQFF.

This clonotype turned up a few times. The J gene is TRBJ2-5, the V gene TRBV20-1; D is uncertain. This CDR3 is built from 14 residues. V was shortened by 4 bases and J by 2 bases, with 14 bases between the two germline ends. CDR1 DFQATT and CDR2 SNEGSKA come from the germline V gene (reference sequence). This CDR3 reads CSAILGLVQETQYF. For the CDR3, the DNA is TGCAGTGCTATCCTAGGGCTAGTTCAAGAGACCCAGTACTTC.

The chain links TRBV5-1 to TRBJ1-2; 9 bases match TRBD1. Germline assignment: CDR1 SGHRS and CDR2 YFSETQ. The V segment lost 4 bases and the J segment 8 bases; nucleotides outside the gene matches: 9. CDR3 size: 14 residues. The DNA of the CDR3 is TGCGCCAGCAGCACCGGACAGGGGCCTTCGGGCTACACCTTC. The encoded protein is CASSTGQGPSGYTF.

The gene calls are TRBV5-1 and TRBJ2-3, with D possibly TRBD2 on 5 matching bases. Germline-derived CDR1 and CDR2 are SGHRS and YFSETQ. The CDR3 contains 13 residues. V lost 7 bases and J 5 bases, leaving 14 bases between the germline ends. The CDR3 reads CASGGQSGDTQYF. For the CDR3, the DNA is TGCGCCAGCGGAGGCCAGTCGGGAGATACGCAGTATTTT.

In its sample, this clonotype was seen once. The genes are TRBV9 and TRBJ1-4; the D is unclear. CDR1 SGDLS and CDR2 YYNGEE come from the germline V gene. Between the trimmed V and J ends, which lost 4 bases and 8 bases, there was a span of 9 bases. The length of the CDR3 is 12 residues. CDR3 residues: CASSNTEEKLFF. The CDR3 nucleotides read TGTGCCAGCAGCAACACTGAAGAAAAACTGTTTTTT.

This clonotype was detected only a few times. The rearrangement links TRBV5-5 to TRBJ1-4; tentatively, D is TRBD1 (5 bases). Trimming stripped 4 bases from V and 7 bases from J, with 20 bases between. Germline V gene data show CDR1 as SGHKS and CDR2 as YYEKEE (reference sequence). The CDR3 is 16 residues long. The CDR3 nucleotides read TGTGCCAGCAGCCCTACGATCGGGGGTGGGGGTGAAAAACTGTTTTTT. Translating gives CASSPTIGGGGEKLFF. Full variable domain (remainder filled in from reference TRBV5-5 and TRBJ1-4): DAGVTQSPTHLIKTRGQQVTLRCSPISGHKSVSWYQQVLGQGPQFIFQYYEKEERGRGNFPDRFSARQFPNYSSELNVNALLLGDSALYLCASSPTIGGGGEKLFFGSGTQLSVL.

The V call is TRBV9, the J call TRBJ1-2; D remains ambiguous. V lost 5 bases, J lost 5 bases, and 10 bases lay in between. The CDR3 totals 12 residues. Germline values: CDR1 SGDLS, CDR2 YYNGEE. The CDR3 loop is CASRSNRYGYTF. In DNA form, the CDR3 reads TGTGCCAGCAGATCGAATAGGTATGGCTACACCTTC. Variable domain in full (rest from reference TRBV9 and TRBJ1-2): DSGVTQTPKHLITATGQRVTLRCSPRSGDLSVYWYQQSLDQGLQFLIQYYNGEERAKGNILERFSAQQFPDLHSELNLSSLELGDSALYFCASRSNRYGYTFGSGTRLTVV.